The entry below describes one T cell receptor beta chain. The CDR3 is made up of 13 amino acids. V lost 0 bases and J lost 2, with 8 bases in between. Germline values: CDR1 SQVTM, CDR2 ANQGSEA. Profiled with immunoSEQ multiplex PCR; TCRdb holds only in-frame clones, not every one. This table has 100,000 to 150,000 clones, roughly nine tenths appearing once. These data are taken from a study of cytomegalovirus exposure and HLA in healthy donors. The V gene is TRBV29-1, the J gene TRBJ2-7; D gene unclear. Sequenced sample: PBMCs. This clonotype was sampled from a woman between 18 and 30 years old in good health and CMV-seronegative. DNA for the CDR3: TGCAGCGTTGAAGACAGATCCGCCTACGAGCAGTACTTC. Encoded protein: CSVEDRSAYEQYF.